The 10 T cell receptor beta chains below come from one sample, sequenced in a study of T cell responses to AZD1222 COVID-19 vaccine. The assay was immunoSEQ multiplex PCR, and TCRdb's table has in-frame clones only and misses some. The sample yields some 60,000 clones, 60% to 85% seen once. Here the sequenced sample was peripheral blood, taken 28 days after the second AZD1222 dose. The source is an adult who received the AZD1222 COVID-19 vaccine.

The J gene is TRBJ2-1, the V gene TRBV4-3; D might be TRBD1 (6 bases). CDR1 and CDR2 (germline): LGHNA, YSLEER. The CDR3 length is 16 residues. V was clipped by 1 base and J by 9 bases, with 19 bases between them. The CDR3 region has the DNA TGCGCCAGCAGCCAAGGGGAGTGGGTGGGGGCGGTTGAGCAGTTCTTC. Amino acid sequence: CASSQGEWVGAVEQFF.

V usage is TRBV6-1 and J usage is TRBJ2-3; D remains unclear. V was shortened by 4 bases and J by 2 bases, with 19 bases between the two germline ends. This CDR3 spans 17 amino acids. CDR1 MNHNS and CDR2 SASEGT come from the germline V gene. CDR3: CASSARRREISTDTQYF. CDR3 coding DNA: TGTGCCAGCAGTGCACGACGGAGAGAGATTTCCACAGATACGCAGTATTTT.

This chain connects TRBV9 to TRBJ2-7; D perhaps matches TRBD2 (6 bases). The CDR3 has 15 amino acids. In germline, CDR1 is SGDLS, CDR2 YYNGEE. The V gene lost 4 bases and the J gene lost 3 bases, with 17 bases spanning the gap. CDR3 loop: CASSQPREVGYEQYF. CDR3 coding DNA: TGTGCCAGCAGCCAACCCAGGGAGGTCGGCTACGAGCAGTACTTC.

This sequence joins TRBV24-1 and TRBJ2-7; 12 bases map to TRBD1. The CDR3 extends over 15 amino acids. Germline V gene data show CDR1 as KGHDR and CDR2 as SFDVKD. The V and J ends lost 4 bases and 6 bases, in that order; junction bases with no gene match: 6. CDR3: CATSDPGDRGREQYF. The CDR3, as DNA: TGTGCCACCAGTGACCCAGGGGACAGGGGGCGCGAGCAGTACTTC.

V usage is TRBV6-5 and J usage is TRBJ2-7; D unclear. V lost 0 bases to trimming and J lost 7 bases, with 10 bases between them. The germline gives CDR1 MNHEY, CDR2 SVGAGI. The CDR3 is made up of 13 amino acids. In nucleotides, the CDR3 is TGTGCCAGCAGTTACTCTATGGCCGGGGAGCAGTACTTC. It is translated as CASSYSMAGEQYF.

The rearrangement joins TRBV7-2 to TRBJ1-2; perhaps TRBD1 as D (5 bases). The CDR3 spans 14 residues. Trimming took 8 bases from V and 3 from J, leaving 16 bases between them. Looked up from germline, CDR1 is SGHTA and CDR2 is FQGNSA. CDR3 coding DNA: TGTGCCAGCCGGGTGGGAGGGGTTGACTATGGCTACACCTTC. Amino acid sequence: CASRVGGVDYGYTF.

The genes are TRBV2 and TRBJ2-7, with D perhaps matching TRBD1 (5 bases). Germline CDR1 is SNHLY and CDR2 is FYNNEI. Trimming took 3 bases from V and 4 from J, leaving 7 bases between them. This CDR3 comprises 12 residues. CDR3 sequence: CASSEDTYEQYF. The CDR3 bases are TGTGCCAGCAGTGAGGACACGTACGAGCAGTACTTC.

The rearrangement uses TRBV27 and TRBJ2-3; D call uncertain. The CDR3 spans 13 residues. With 5 bases removed from V and 7 bases from J, the gap between germline ends came to 13 bases. Germline assignment: CDR1 MNHEY and CDR2 SMNVEV (reference sequence). The CDR3 nucleotides are TGTGCCAGCAGTCAAAACGCTGAAAATACGCAGTATTTT. Its translation: CASSQNAENTQYF.

The chain uses TRBV20-1 and TRBJ2-1; D gene unclear. This CDR3 region has 11 residues. V lost 3 bases, J lost 8 bases, and 8 bases lay in between. Germline CDR1 and CDR2: DFQATT and SNEGSKA (reference sequence). CDR3 protein: CSASVIDEQFF. CDR3 coding DNA: TGCAGTGCTAGTGTGATCGATGAGCAGTTCTTC.

This clone has just a few counts. The chain carries TRBV25-1 and TRBJ2-2; D not certain. Trimming stripped 2 bases from V and 6 bases from J, with 13 bases between. This CDR3 comprises 15 residues. Germline V gene data show CDR1 as MGHDK and CDR2 as SYGVNS. The CDR3 is CASSEAREEAGELFF. Written as DNA, the CDR3 is TGTGCCAGCAGTGAAGCCCGAGAGGAAGCCGGGGAGCTGTTTTTT. Filled out from reference TRBV25-1 and TRBJ2-2, the complete variable domain reads EADIYQTPRYLVIGTGKKITLECSQTMGHDKMYWYQQDPGMELHLIHYSYGVNSTEKGDLSSESTVSRIRTEHFPLTLESARPSHTSQYLCASSEAREEAGELFFGEGSRLTVL.